A selection of T cell receptor beta chains follows, all from one sample in a study of shared clonotypes between healthy human individuals. The repertoire was sequenced with immunoSEQ multiplex PCR; TCRdb's copy has only in-frame clones and lacks some. The repertoire consists of about 1,500,000 clones, with roughly 96% occurring once and the leading ten covering more than 0.9%. Input material: naive CD4+ T cells sorted from blood. The receptors here all came from a man younger than 40 in good health. Both conserved end residues are part of each CDR3. D genes are given only for firm matches. Clone size is shown for a subset of rows, as once, few, many or a class of expanded clone.

j_call: TRBJ2-5
d_call: TRBD2
clone_size: NA
v_call: TRBV9
cdr3_nt: TGTGCCAGCAGCGTAGCTACTAGCGGGGGCCTCCAGGAGACCCAGTACTTC
cdr3_aa: CASSVATSGGLQETQYF

j_call: TRBJ1-5
d_call: NA
clone_size: NA
v_call: TRBV6-1
cdr3_nt: TGTGCCAGTACAGGGATCAGCAATCAGCCCCAGCATTTT
cdr3_aa: CASTGISNQPQHF

j_call: TRBJ2-4
d_call: TRBD1
clone_size: NA
v_call: TRBV2
cdr3_nt: TGTGCCAGGACCGACAGGGACCAAAACATTCAGTACTTC
cdr3_aa: CARTDRDQNIQYF

j_call: TRBJ2-5
d_call: NA
clone_size: NA
v_call: TRBV29-1
cdr3_nt: TGCAGCGTTCTGACAGTGGGGGAGGCCCAGTACTTC
cdr3_aa: CSVLTVGEAQYF

j_call: TRBJ2-3
d_call: TRBD2
clone_size: once
v_call: TRBV19
cdr3_nt: TGTGCCAGTAGTAGAGTGTCTGCGGGGGGAATCACAGATACGCAGTATTTT
cdr3_aa: CASSRVSAGGITDTQYF

j_call: TRBJ2-3
d_call: TRBD2
clone_size: NA
v_call: TRBV7-9
cdr3_nt: TGTGCCAGCAGCTTATCCCTAGCGGGAGTTTCAGATACGCAGTATTTT
cdr3_aa: CASSLSLAGVSDTQYF

j_call: TRBJ2-7
d_call: TRBD2
clone_size: NA
v_call: TRBV15
cdr3_nt: TGTGCCACCAGCAGAATGGGACTAGCGGGGGGAAGCTCCTACGAGCAGTACTTC
cdr3_aa: CATSRMGLAGGSSYEQYF

j_call: TRBJ2-7
d_call: NA
clone_size: NA
v_call: TRBV11-3
cdr3_nt: TGTGCCAGCAGCTCGGGACGGCAAACCTACGAGCAGTACTTC
cdr3_aa: CASSSGRQTYEQYF

j_call: TRBJ2-7
d_call: TRBD1
clone_size: NA
v_call: TRBV19
cdr3_nt: TGTGCCAGTAGGACCCTTGGGACAGGAGGCTTGGGGGAGCAGTACTTC
cdr3_aa: CASRTLGTGGLGEQYF

j_call: TRBJ2-7
d_call: NA
clone_size: few
v_call: TRBV5-5
cdr3_nt: TGTGCCAGCAGCTTGGCCGGACCCTACGAGCAGTACTTC
cdr3_aa: CASSLAGPYEQYF